A selection of T cell receptor beta chains follows, all from one sample in a study of blood T cells in healthy people across ages. MiXCR, applied by TCRdb to the 5' RACE reads, yields one record per CDR3 protein. Seen here are fewer than 600,000 distinct CDR3 sequences, around 27% observed once, and the top ten hold about 3.3%. The same sample was also studied in work on T cells of mothers and their children.

The specimen was blood. These receptors originate from a boy between 2 and 15 years old in good health. Each CDR3 is given with its conserved first and last residue. D genes are given only for firm matches. Size tells how often a clone was seen (once, few, many) or the class of an expanded clone, and some rows leave it out.

v_gene: TRBV20-1
len: 11
j_gene: TRBJ2-5
abundance: -
d_gene: -
CDR3aa: CSANARETQYF
CDR3nt: TGCAGTGCTAACGCTAGGGAGACCCAGTACTTC

v_gene: TRBV9
len: 13
j_gene: TRBJ2-7
abundance: few
d_gene: TRBD1
CDR3aa: CASSPGQQYEQYF
CDR3nt: TGTGCCAGCAGCCCGGGACAGCAGTACGAGCAGTACTTC

v_gene: TRBV6-6
len: 15
j_gene: TRBJ1-2
abundance: -
d_gene: TRBD1
CDR3aa: CASSYSTGQADGYTF
CDR3nt: TGTGCCAGCAGTTACTCGACGGGACAGGCCGATGGCTACACCTTC

v_gene: TRBV19
len: 14
j_gene: TRBJ2-5
abundance: -
d_gene: -
CDR3aa: CASRDPGGGETQYF
CDR3nt: TGTGCCAGTAGGGACCCCGGAGGAGGAGAGACCCAGTACTTC

v_gene: TRBV6-5
len: 14
j_gene: TRBJ2-2
abundance: few
d_gene: -
CDR3aa: CASSYSRNTGEPFF
CDR3nt: TGTGCCAGCAGTTACTCTAGGAACACCGGGGAGCCGTTTTTT

v_gene: TRBV6-4
len: 14
j_gene: TRBJ2-1
abundance: -
d_gene: -
CDR3aa: CASSAGEEGNEQFF
CDR3nt: TGTGCCAGCAGTGCTGGGGAGGAGGGTAATGAGCAGTTCTTC

v_gene: TRBV29-1
len: 14
j_gene: TRBJ2-7
abundance: -
d_gene: TRBD1
CDR3aa: CSVVAGGRPYEQYF
CDR3nt: TGCAGCGTTGTAGCAGGGGGCCGTCCCTACGAGCAGTACTTC

v_gene: TRBV7-3
len: 16
j_gene: TRBJ2-1
abundance: few
d_gene: TRBD2
CDR3aa: CASSPSHSGGAGEQFF
CDR3nt: TGTGCCAGCAGCCCTTCCCATAGCGGGGGGGCCGGTGAGCAGTTCTTC

v_gene: TRBV7-8
len: 15
j_gene: TRBJ2-5
abundance: -
d_gene: TRBD2
CDR3aa: CASSLARLAVETQYF
CDR3nt: TGTGCCAGCAGCTTAGCCAGACTAGCGGTGGAGACCCAGTACTTC

v_gene: TRBV12-3/TRBV12-4
len: 17
j_gene: TRBJ1-3
abundance: -
d_gene: -
CDR3aa: CASSFSPGSESGNTIYF
CDR3nt: TGTGCCAGCAGTTTTAGTCCTGGTTCTGAATCTGGAAACACCATATATTTT

v_gene: TRBV12-3/TRBV12-4
len: 13
j_gene: TRBJ2-7
abundance: -
d_gene: -
CDR3aa: CASSYGLYYEQYF
CDR3nt: TGTGCCAGCAGTTATGGACTTTACTACGAGCAGTACTTC

v_gene: TRBV27
len: 15
j_gene: TRBJ2-3
abundance: -
d_gene: TRBD2
CDR3aa: CASSLRGLAGETQYF
CDR3nt: TGTGCCAGCAGTTTACGGGGACTAGCGGGGGAGACGCAGTATTTT

v_gene: TRBV6-5
len: 16
j_gene: TRBJ1-3
abundance: once
d_gene: -
CDR3aa: CASSYSAESSGNTIYF
CDR3nt: TGTGCCAGCAGTTACTCGGCAGAAAGTTCTGGAAACACCATATATTTT

v_gene: TRBV7-6
len: 16
j_gene: TRBJ2-3
abundance: -
d_gene: -
CDR3aa: CASSLAGRGLPDTQYF
CDR3nt: TGTGCCAGCAGCTTAGCAGGTCGGGGTTTGCCAGATACGCAGTATTTT

v_gene: TRBV12-3/TRBV12-4
len: 13
j_gene: TRBJ2-7
abundance: few
d_gene: TRBD1
CDR3aa: CASSHRGKGEQYF
CDR3nt: TGTGCCAGCAGTCACAGGGGGAAGGGCGAGCAGTACTTC

v_gene: TRBV20-1
len: 16
j_gene: TRBJ2-7
abundance: -
d_gene: TRBD2
CDR3aa: CSARDPSGGSSYEQYF
CDR3nt: TGCAGTGCTAGAGACCCGAGCGGGGGCAGCTCCTACGAGCAGTACTTC

v_gene: TRBV7-2
len: 17
j_gene: TRBJ2-6
abundance: -
d_gene: -
CDR3aa: CASSLPGRLSGANVLTF
CDR3nt: TGTGCCAGCAGCCTCCCGGGACGGCTCTCTGGGGCCAACGTCCTGACTTTC

v_gene: TRBV5-1
len: 16
j_gene: TRBJ2-5
abundance: few
d_gene: TRBD2
CDR3aa: CASSLDSGGSMKTQYF
CDR3nt: TGCGCCAGCAGCTTAGATAGCGGGGGCAGCATGAAGACCCAGTACTTC

v_gene: TRBV29-1
len: 13
j_gene: TRBJ2-7
abundance: few
d_gene: TRBD1
CDR3aa: CSVSRDRDNEQYF
CDR3nt: TGCAGCGTCTCCCGGGACAGGGATAACGAGCAGTACTTC

v_gene: TRBV12-3/TRBV12-4
len: 15
j_gene: TRBJ2-5
abundance: few
d_gene: TRBD2
CDR3aa: CASNPGTRGGETQYF
CDR3nt: TGTGCCAGCAATCCCGGGACTAGGGGGGGAGAGACCCAGTACTTC

v_gene: TRBV29-1
len: 13
j_gene: TRBJ2-5
abundance: few
d_gene: -
CDR3aa: CSGLGRVQETQYF
CDR3nt: TGCAGCGGCCTGGGACGGGTCCAAGAGACCCAGTACTTC

v_gene: TRBV20-1
len: 13
j_gene: TRBJ2-7
abundance: -
d_gene: -
CDR3aa: CSTRGVSTYEQYF
CDR3nt: TGCAGTACACGGGGCGTTAGTACGTACGAGCAGTACTTC

v_gene: TRBV12-3/TRBV12-4
len: 16
j_gene: TRBJ2-2
abundance: once
d_gene: TRBD2
CDR3aa: CASRPNSGRNTGGLFF
CDR3nt: TGTGCCAGCAGACCAAATAGCGGGAGGAACACCGGGGGGCTGTTTTTT

v_gene: TRBV20-1
len: 12
j_gene: TRBJ1-4
abundance: -
d_gene: -
CDR3aa: CSAKGLDEKLFF
CDR3nt: TGCAGTGCTAAAGGGTTGGATGAAAAACTGTTTTTT

v_gene: TRBV4-1
len: 15
j_gene: TRBJ2-1
abundance: -
d_gene: TRBD2
CDR3aa: CASSQEGTSLNEQFF
CDR3nt: TGCGCCAGCAGCCAAGAAGGGACTAGTCTGAATGAGCAGTTCTTC

v_gene: TRBV21-1
len: 18
j_gene: TRBJ1-1
abundance: few
d_gene: -
CDR3aa: CASSKDTGGRRPRDEAFF
CDR3nt: TGTGCCAGCAGCAAAGATACGGGGGGGCGCCGACCGCGGGATGAAGCTTTCTTT

v_gene: TRBV5-1
len: 17
j_gene: TRBJ2-1
abundance: -
d_gene: TRBD1
CDR3aa: CASRFWGQADSYNEQFF
CDR3nt: TGCGCCAGCAGGTTTTGGGGACAGGCGGACTCCTACAATGAGCAGTTCTTC

v_gene: TRBV12-3/TRBV12-4
len: 14
j_gene: TRBJ2-2
abundance: once
d_gene: -
CDR3aa: CASSNLGGAGELFF
CDR3nt: TGTGCCAGCAGTAATCTAGGGGGTGCCGGGGAGCTGTTTTTT

v_gene: TRBV7-9
len: 15
j_gene: TRBJ2-5
abundance: -
d_gene: TRBD2
CDR3aa: CASSSSGGTRETQYF
CDR3nt: TGTGCCAGCAGCTCTAGCGGGGGCACGAGAGAGACCCAGTACTTC

v_gene: TRBV5-1
len: 16
j_gene: TRBJ2-5
abundance: few
d_gene: TRBD1
CDR3aa: CASSPAPSRGRETQYF
CDR3nt: TGCGCCAGCAGCCCCGCTCCTAGCAGGGGGAGAGAGACCCAGTACTTC

v_gene: TRBV6-6
len: 15
j_gene: TRBJ2-4
abundance: -
d_gene: -
CDR3aa: CASSYATGSKNIQYF
CDR3nt: TGTGCCAGCAGTTACGCAACAGGGTCCAAAAACATTCAGTACTTC

v_gene: TRBV6-1
len: 13
j_gene: TRBJ1-1
abundance: -
d_gene: -
CDR3aa: CASSGLGGTEVFF
CDR3nt: TGTGCCAGCAGCGGATTAGGGGGGACTGAAGTTTTCTTT

v_gene: TRBV12-3/TRBV12-4
len: 15
j_gene: TRBJ2-7
abundance: few
d_gene: TRBD2
CDR3aa: CASRRTSGSVYEQYF
CDR3nt: TGTGCCAGCAGAAGGACTAGCGGGAGTGTGTACGAGCAGTACTTC

v_gene: TRBV12-5
len: 15
j_gene: TRBJ2-1
abundance: few
d_gene: -
CDR3aa: CASGLVLGLNNEQFF
CDR3nt: TGTGCTAGTGGTTTGGTACTGGGACTCAACAATGAGCAGTTCTTC

v_gene: TRBV5-5
len: 14
j_gene: TRBJ2-7
abundance: many
d_gene: TRBD1
CDR3aa: CASSLEQGAYEQYF
CDR3nt: TGTGCCAGCAGCTTGGAACAGGGGGCCTACGAGCAGTACTTC

v_gene: TRBV11-2
len: 16
j_gene: TRBJ2-4
abundance: few
d_gene: TRBD2
CDR3aa: CASSLALAGSKYIQYF
CDR3nt: TGTGCCAGCAGCTTAGCCCTAGCGGGGAGTAAGTACATTCAGTACTTC

v_gene: TRBV30
len: 12
j_gene: TRBJ1-1
abundance: few
d_gene: -
CDR3aa: CAWRRRGYEAFF
CDR3nt: TGTGCCTGGAGGAGAAGGGGTTATGAAGCTTTCTTT

v_gene: TRBV6-2/TRBV6-3
len: 12
j_gene: TRBJ2-5
abundance: -
d_gene: -
CDR3aa: CASAGAEETQYF
CDR3nt: TGTGCCAGCGCTGGGGCGGAGGAGACCCAGTACTTC

v_gene: TRBV10-3
len: 16
j_gene: TRBJ2-7
abundance: once
d_gene: -
CDR3aa: CAIRDESRGSSYEQYF
CDR3nt: TGTGCCATCAGGGACGAGAGTCGGGGGTCGTCCTACGAGCAGTACTTC

v_gene: TRBV7-9
len: 16
j_gene: TRBJ2-3
abundance: few
d_gene: TRBD2
CDR3aa: CASSLPPSGSSDTQYF
CDR3nt: TGTGCCAGCAGCTTACCCCCTAGCGGGAGCTCAGATACGCAGTATTTT

v_gene: TRBV6-2/TRBV6-3
len: 14
j_gene: TRBJ2-2
abundance: few
d_gene: -
CDR3aa: CASSAGVTTGELFF
CDR3nt: TGTGCCAGCAGCGCTGGGGTGACCACCGGGGAGCTGTTTTTT

v_gene: TRBV12-3/TRBV12-4
len: 14
j_gene: TRBJ1-5
abundance: few
d_gene: -
CDR3aa: CASSKTQGAQPQHF
CDR3nt: TGTGCCAGCAGTAAAACCCAGGGTGCCCAGCCCCAGCATTTT

v_gene: TRBV7-9
len: 15
j_gene: TRBJ2-2
abundance: -
d_gene: -
CDR3aa: CASSLLATTTGELFF
CDR3nt: TGTGCCAGCAGCTTACTAGCCACCACCACCGGGGAGCTGTTTTTT

v_gene: TRBV11-2
len: 14
j_gene: TRBJ1-5
abundance: few
d_gene: TRBD1
CDR3aa: CASSQGGLNQPQHF
CDR3nt: TGTGCCAGCAGCCAGGGGGGGTTGAATCAGCCCCAGCATTTT

v_gene: TRBV5-1
len: 13
j_gene: TRBJ2-2
abundance: few
d_gene: TRBD2
CDR3aa: CASTLAGDGELFF
CDR3nt: TGCGCCAGCACGCTAGCGGGAGACGGGGAGCTGTTTTTT

v_gene: TRBV9
len: 14
j_gene: TRBJ2-3
abundance: few
d_gene: -
CDR3aa: CASSVGLSTDTQYF
CDR3nt: TGTGCCAGCAGCGTAGGTCTAAGCACAGATACGCAGTATTTT

v_gene: TRBV19
len: 15
j_gene: TRBJ2-5
abundance: -
d_gene: -
CDR3aa: CASSPQRTPRETQYF
CDR3nt: TGTGCCAGTAGTCCCCAACGGACCCCGAGGGAGACCCAGTACTTC

v_gene: TRBV7-6
len: 13
j_gene: TRBJ2-3
abundance: few
d_gene: -
CDR3aa: CASSLEERDTQYF
CDR3nt: TGTGCCAGCAGCTTAGAAGAGCGAGATACGCAGTATTTT

v_gene: TRBV6-8
len: 13
j_gene: TRBJ1-2
abundance: -
d_gene: TRBD1
CDR3aa: CAGTYRGLDGYTF
CDR3nt: TGTGCCGGAACCTACAGGGGGCTAGATGGCTACACCTTC

v_gene: TRBV7-7
len: 16
j_gene: TRBJ1-6
abundance: -
d_gene: TRBD1
CDR3aa: CASSCRQGRKNSPLHF
CDR3nt: TGTGCCAGCAGCTGCAGACAGGGGCGAAAGAATTCACCCCTCCACTTT

v_gene: TRBV7-9
len: 14
j_gene: TRBJ2-5
abundance: -
d_gene: -
CDR3aa: CASSLGGGLETQYF
CDR3nt: TGTGCCAGCAGCTTAGGAGGGGGGCTAGAGACCCAGTACTTC